Included here is one T cell receptor beta chain sequence, with context. In its sample, this clonotype was seen a few times. Its specific antigen is unknown. Nothing much larger sits one base from this clone, and base qualities are not available. This sample is part of a study of T cell repertoires in cytomegalovirus infection (dated by TCRdb to between 2018 and 2020). Regarding the study in general: The peptide stimulations were aimed at well-studied HLA-B-restricted epitopes as well as recently identified HLA-C-restricted CMV epitopes, whose presentation resists viral immunomodulation. The HLA type of each donor mattered for the analysis, because public TCR beta signatures pointed to carriage of CMV infection along with the matching HLA type.

Sequencing instrument: Illumina HiSeq 1500. The raw public data were reprocessed by TCRdb itself: fastp quality trimming at Q25, MiXCR clonotype calling, in-frame beta chains only. Each entry merges the rows of one CDR3 protein and shows their most common DNA and genes. Across this sample there are under 500,000 distinct CDR3 sequences, with roughly 46% seen only once. The top ten clones comprise around 44% of the sample. Based on the germline V gene, the CDR1 and CDR2 sequences are MGHRA and YSYEKL. V and J are truncated by 1 base and 6 bases respectively, leaving an intervening sequence of 10 bases. The CDR3 contains 14 residues, cysteine and phenylalanine counted. The retained sequence is limited to the CDR3, 42 bases, with the frame set at the first base. Study-wide conclusions, independent of this receptor: The ex vivo response was dominated by HLA-C-restricted CMV-specific TCR beta clonotypes, and the single most frequent clonotype in two of eight donors was supplied by these HLA-C-restricted clonotypes. In both this cohort and an independent cohort of 350 or so donors, the cumulative frequency of public TCR beta family members distinguished carriers of CMV infection plus the relevant HLA type.

This specimen's treatment or condition label, per the study, means: in vitro stimulation with specific CMV peptide epitopes to enrich CMV-specific T cells. This specimen consisted of cultured PBMCs, obtained from culture after CMV antigen stimulation. This receptor was obtained from a human donor in good health (CMV status not recorded). Some clones in this sample may be carry-over from other donors' samples. In this chain, TRBV4-1 is recombined with TRBJ2-1, with the D gene too uncertain to name. The DNA sequence reads TGCGCCAGCAGCCAAGTGAAAGGCACCAATGAGCAGTTCTTC. Its protein is CASSQVKGTNEQFF.